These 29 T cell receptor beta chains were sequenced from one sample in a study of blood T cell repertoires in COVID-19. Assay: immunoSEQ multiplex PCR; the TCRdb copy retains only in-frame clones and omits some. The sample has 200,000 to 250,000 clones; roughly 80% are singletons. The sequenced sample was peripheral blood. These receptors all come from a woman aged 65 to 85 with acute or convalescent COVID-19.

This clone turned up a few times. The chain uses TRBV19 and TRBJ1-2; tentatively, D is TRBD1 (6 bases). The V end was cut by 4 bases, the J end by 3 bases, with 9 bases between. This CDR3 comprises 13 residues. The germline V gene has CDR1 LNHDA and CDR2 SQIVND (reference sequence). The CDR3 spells CASSTGQYYGYTF. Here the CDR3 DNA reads TGTGCCAGTAGTACCGGACAGTACTATGGCTACACCTTC.

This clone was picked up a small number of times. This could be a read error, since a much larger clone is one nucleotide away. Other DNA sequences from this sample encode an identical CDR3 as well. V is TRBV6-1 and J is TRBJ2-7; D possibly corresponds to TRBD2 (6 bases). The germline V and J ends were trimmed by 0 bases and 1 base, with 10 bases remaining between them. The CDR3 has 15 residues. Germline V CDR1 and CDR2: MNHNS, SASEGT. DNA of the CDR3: TGTGCCAGCAGTGAAGCGCTGCGGGGTTCCTACGAGCAGTACGTC. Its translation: CASSEALRGSYEQYV.

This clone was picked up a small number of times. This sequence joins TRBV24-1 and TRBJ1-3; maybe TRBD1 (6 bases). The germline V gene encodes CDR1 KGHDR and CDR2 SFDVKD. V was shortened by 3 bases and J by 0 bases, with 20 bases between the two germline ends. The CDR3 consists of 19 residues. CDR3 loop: CATSDLTTGPSASGNTIYF. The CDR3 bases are TGTGCCACCAGTGATCTGACGACAGGACCCTCTGCCTCTGGAAACACCATATATTTT.

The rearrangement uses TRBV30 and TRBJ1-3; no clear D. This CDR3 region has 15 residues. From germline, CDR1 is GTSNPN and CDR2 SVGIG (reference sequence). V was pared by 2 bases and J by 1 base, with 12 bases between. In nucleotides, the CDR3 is TGTGCCTGGAGTAGCCGGGGATTTTCTGGAAACACCATATATTTT. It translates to CAWSSRGFSGNTIYF.

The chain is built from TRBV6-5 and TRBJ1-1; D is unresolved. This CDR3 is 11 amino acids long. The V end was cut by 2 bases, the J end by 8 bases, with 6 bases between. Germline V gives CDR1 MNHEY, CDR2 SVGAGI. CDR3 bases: TGTGCCAGCAGTTACAAACAGGAAGCTTTCTTT. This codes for CASSYKQEAFF.

The CDR3 nucleotides read TGTGCCAGCAGCCCCGGGGGTGCGGGCACCGGGGAGCTGTTTTTT. Encoded protein: CASSPGGAGTGELFF. This chain joins TRBV7-3 and TRBJ2-2; the D gene is possibly TRBD2 (6 bases). The CDR3 is 15 residues long. The germline CDR1 and CDR2 sequences are SGHTA and FQGTGA. Trimming stripped 5 bases from V and 4 bases from J, with 14 bases between.

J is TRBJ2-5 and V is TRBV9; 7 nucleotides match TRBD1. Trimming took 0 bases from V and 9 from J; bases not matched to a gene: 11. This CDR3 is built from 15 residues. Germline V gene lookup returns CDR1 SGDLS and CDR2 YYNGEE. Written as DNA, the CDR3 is TGTGCCAGCAGCGTAGGACAGGGCATAGTTGAGGCCCAGTACTTC. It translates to CASSVGQGIVEAQYF.

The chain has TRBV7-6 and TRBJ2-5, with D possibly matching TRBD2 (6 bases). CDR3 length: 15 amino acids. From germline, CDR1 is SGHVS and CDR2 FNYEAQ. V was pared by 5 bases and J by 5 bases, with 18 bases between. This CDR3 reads CASSRQGGLSETQYF. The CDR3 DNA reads TGTGCCAGCAGCCGCCAGGGAGGTCTATCCGAGACCCAGTACTTC.

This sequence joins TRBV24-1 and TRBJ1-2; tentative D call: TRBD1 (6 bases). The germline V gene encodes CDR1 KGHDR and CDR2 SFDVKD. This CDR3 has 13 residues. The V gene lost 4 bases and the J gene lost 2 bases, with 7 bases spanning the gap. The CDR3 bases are TGTGCCACCAGTGAACAGGGAAACTATGGCTACACCTTC. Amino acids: CATSEQGNYGYTF.

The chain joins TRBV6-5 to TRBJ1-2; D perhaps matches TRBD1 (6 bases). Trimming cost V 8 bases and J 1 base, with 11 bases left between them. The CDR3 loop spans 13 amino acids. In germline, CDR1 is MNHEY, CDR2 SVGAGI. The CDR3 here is CASVPRGNYGYTF. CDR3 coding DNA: TGTGCCAGCGTTCCCAGGGGTAACTATGGCTACACCTTC.

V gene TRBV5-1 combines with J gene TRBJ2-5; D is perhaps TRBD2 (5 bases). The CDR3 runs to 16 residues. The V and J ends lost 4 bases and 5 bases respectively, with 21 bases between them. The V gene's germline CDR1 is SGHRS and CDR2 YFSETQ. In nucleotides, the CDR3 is TGCGCCAGCAGCGACCGACCAACTAGATCGCAGGAGACCCAGTACTTC. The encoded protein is CASSDRPTRSQETQYF.

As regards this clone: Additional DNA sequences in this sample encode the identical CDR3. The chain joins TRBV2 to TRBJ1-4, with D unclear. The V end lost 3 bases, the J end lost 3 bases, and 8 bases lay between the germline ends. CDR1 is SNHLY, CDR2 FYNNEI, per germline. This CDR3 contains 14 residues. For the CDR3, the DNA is TGTGCCAGCAGTGATGGGCGGGCTAATGAAAAACTGTTTTTT. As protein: CASSDGRANEKLFF.

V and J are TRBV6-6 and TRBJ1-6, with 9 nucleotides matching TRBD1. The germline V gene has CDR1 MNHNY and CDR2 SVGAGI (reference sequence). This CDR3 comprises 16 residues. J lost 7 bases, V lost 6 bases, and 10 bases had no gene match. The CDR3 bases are TGTGCCAGCAGCGACCTCGGGACAGGGCAGAATTCACCCCTCCACTTT. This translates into CASSDLGTGQNSPLHF.

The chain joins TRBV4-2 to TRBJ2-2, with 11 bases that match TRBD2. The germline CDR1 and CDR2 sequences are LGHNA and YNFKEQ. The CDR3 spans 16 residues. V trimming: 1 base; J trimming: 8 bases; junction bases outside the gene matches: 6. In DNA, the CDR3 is TGTGCCAGCAGCCAAGGACTAGCGGGGTACGGAGGGGAGCTGTTTTTT. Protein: CASSQGLAGYGGELFF.

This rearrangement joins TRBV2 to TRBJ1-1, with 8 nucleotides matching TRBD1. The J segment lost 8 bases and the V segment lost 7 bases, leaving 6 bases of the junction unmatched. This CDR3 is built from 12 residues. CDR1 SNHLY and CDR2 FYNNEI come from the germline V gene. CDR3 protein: CASNHRDREAFF. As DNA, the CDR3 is TGTGCCAGCAACCACCGGGACAGGGAAGCTTTCTTT.

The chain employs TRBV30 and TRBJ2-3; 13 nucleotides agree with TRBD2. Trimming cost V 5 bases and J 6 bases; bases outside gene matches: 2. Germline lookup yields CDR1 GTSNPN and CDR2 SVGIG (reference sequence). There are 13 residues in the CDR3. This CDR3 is CAWGLAGVDTQYF. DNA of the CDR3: TGTGCCTGGGGACTAGCGGGAGTGGATACGCAGTATTTT.

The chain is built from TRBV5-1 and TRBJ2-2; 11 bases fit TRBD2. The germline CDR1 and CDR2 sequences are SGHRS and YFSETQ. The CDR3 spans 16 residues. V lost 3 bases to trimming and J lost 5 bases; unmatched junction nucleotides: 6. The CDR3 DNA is TGCGCCAGCAGCTCCGCCGGGACTAGCGGTACCGGGGAGCTGTTTTTT. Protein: CASSSAGTSGTGELFF.

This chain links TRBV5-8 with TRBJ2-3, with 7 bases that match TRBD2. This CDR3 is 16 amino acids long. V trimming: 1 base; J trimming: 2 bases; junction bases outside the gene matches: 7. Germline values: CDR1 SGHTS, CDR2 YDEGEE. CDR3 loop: CASSLYSLAATDTQYF. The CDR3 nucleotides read TGTGCCAGCAGCTTGTATAGTCTAGCGGCCACAGATACGCAGTATTTT.

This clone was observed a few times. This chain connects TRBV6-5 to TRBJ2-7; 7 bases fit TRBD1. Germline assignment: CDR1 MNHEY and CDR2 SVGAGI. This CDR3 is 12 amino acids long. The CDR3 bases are TGTGCAGGGGGCCGCGGCTCCTACGAGCAGTACTTC. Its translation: CAGGRGSYEQYF.

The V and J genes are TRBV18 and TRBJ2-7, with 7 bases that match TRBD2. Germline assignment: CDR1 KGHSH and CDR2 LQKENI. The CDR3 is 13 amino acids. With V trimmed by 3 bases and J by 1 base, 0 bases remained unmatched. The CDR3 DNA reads TGTGCCAGCTCACCCGGGAGGTCCTACGAGCAGTACTTC. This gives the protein CASSPGRSYEQYF.

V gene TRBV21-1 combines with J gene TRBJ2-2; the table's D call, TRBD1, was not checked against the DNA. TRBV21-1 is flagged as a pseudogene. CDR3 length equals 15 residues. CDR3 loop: CASSIGQSNTGELFF. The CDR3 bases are TGTGCCAGCAGCATAGGACAGTCGAACACCGGGGAGCTGTTTTTT.

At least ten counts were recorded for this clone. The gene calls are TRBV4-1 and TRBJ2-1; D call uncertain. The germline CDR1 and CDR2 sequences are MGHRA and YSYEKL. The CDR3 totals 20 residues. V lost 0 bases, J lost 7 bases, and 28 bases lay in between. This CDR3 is CASSQEAEYAAAPDRNEQFF. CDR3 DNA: TGCGCCAGCAGCCAAGAAGCTGAATACGCCGCGGCTCCCGATAGGAATGAGCAGTTCTTC.

The CDR3 spells CASSLGDNRDGYYEQYF. The CDR3 nucleotides read TGTGCCAGCAGCTTAGGGGACAACAGGGATGGTTATTACGAGCAGTACTTC. V gene TRBV7-6 combines with J gene TRBJ2-7; D might be TRBD1 (6 bases). This CDR3 comprises 17 residues. V shed 1 base and J shed 4 bases, with 20 bases lying between them. CDR1 and CDR2 from the germline V gene are SGHVS and FNYEAQ. Drawing the rest from reference TRBV7-6 and TRBJ2-7, the complete variable domain is GAGVSQSPRYKVTKRGQDVALRCDPISGHVSLYWYRQALGQGPEFLTYFNYEAQQDKSGLPNDRFSAERPEGSISTLTIQRTEQRDSAMYRCASSLGDNRDGYYEQYFGPGTRLTVT.

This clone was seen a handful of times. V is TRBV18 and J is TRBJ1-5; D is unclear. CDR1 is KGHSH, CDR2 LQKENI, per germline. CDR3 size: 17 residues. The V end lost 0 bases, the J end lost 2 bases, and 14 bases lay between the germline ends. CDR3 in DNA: TGTGCCAGCTCACCACCGAAGACGGGAGAGGGCAATCAGCCCCAGCATTTT. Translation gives CASSPPKTGEGNQPQHF. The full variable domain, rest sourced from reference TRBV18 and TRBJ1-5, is NAGVMQNPRHLVRRRGQEARLRCSPMKGHSHVYWYRQLPEEGLKFMVYLQKENIIDESGMPKERFSAEFPKEGPSILRIQQVVRGDSAAYFCASSPPKTGEGNQPQHFGDGTRLSIL.

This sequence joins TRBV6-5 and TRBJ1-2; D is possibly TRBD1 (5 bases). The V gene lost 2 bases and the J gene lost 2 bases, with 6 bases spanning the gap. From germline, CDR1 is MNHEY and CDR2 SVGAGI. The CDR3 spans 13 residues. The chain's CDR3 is CASSYNRNYGYTF. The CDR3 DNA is TGTGCCAGCAGTTACAACAGGAACTATGGCTACACCTTC.

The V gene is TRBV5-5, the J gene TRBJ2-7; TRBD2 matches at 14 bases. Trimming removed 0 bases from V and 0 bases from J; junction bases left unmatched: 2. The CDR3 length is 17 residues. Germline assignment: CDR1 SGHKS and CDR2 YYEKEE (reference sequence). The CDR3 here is CASSLGTSGGISYEQYF. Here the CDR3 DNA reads TGTGCCAGCAGCTTGGGGACTAGCGGGGGGATCTCCTACGAGCAGTACTTC.

CDR3 in DNA: TGTGCCAGCAGCTTAGCGCGGGGGGGCTTATACGAGCAGTACTTC. This translates into CASSLARGGLYEQYF. The chain has TRBV7-2 and TRBJ2-7; 9 bases are shared with TRBD2. The CDR3 is 15 amino acids. Unmatched junction bases numbered 4, after V lost 0 bases and J lost 4 bases. Per germline, CDR1 SGHTA and CDR2 FQGNSA.

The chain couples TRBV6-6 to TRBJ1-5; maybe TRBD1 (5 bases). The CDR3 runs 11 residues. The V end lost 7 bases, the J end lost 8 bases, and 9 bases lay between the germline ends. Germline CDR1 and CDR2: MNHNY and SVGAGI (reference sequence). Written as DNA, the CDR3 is TGTGCCAGCACTTCGGGGGAGCCCCAGCATTTT. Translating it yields CASTSGEPQHF.

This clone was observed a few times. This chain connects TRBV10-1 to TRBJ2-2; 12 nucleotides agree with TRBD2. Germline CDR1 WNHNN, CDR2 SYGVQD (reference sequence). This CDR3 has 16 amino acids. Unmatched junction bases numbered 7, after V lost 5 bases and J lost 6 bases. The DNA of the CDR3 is TGCGCCAGCAGTCTCCTAGCGGGGGGGCCCGCCGGGGAGCTGTTTTTT. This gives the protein CASSLLAGGPAGELFF.